A single sample is the source of the 18 T cell receptor beta chains below, sequenced in a study of T cell responses to AZD1222 COVID-19 vaccine. TCRdb's table, derived via immunoSEQ multiplex PCR, lists solely in-frame clones and lacks some. The data contain about 140,000 clones, approximately 90% of them singletons. The source was peripheral blood, collected on day 0 of AZD1222 vaccination. The source of these receptors is an adult in good health.

This clone was detected only once. The V gene is TRBV14, the J gene TRBJ2-7; D gene uncertain. The CDR3 length is 17 residues. CDR1 and CDR2 (germline): SGHDN, FVKESK. Deletions cut 3 bases from V and 3 bases from J, with 21 bases between. The CDR3 DNA sequence: TGTGCCAGCAGCCACCTCTTCCCGTTCGGGCGGATCTACGAGCAGTACTTC. Translated, it gives CASSHLFPFGRIYEQYF.

The chain joins TRBV7-2 to TRBJ1-5, with D hard to call. CDR1 and CDR2 from the germline V gene are SGHTA and FQGNSA. With 1 base removed from V and 9 bases from J, the gap between germline ends came to 13 bases. This CDR3 has 14 amino acids. The CDR3 DNA is TGTGCCAGCAGCTTAGTGAAGGGTCTCGGGCCCCAGCATTTT. Protein sequence: CASSLVKGLGPQHF.

The CDR3 nucleotides read TGCGCCAGCAGCGAGGGGTTCCCGACTAGCGGCATATACGAGCAGTACTTC. As protein: CASSEGFPTSGIYEQYF. This chain joins TRBV10-1 and TRBJ2-7, with 9 bases identical to TRBD2. Per germline, CDR1 WNHNN and CDR2 SYGVQD (reference sequence). V lost 6 bases, J lost 4 bases, and 16 bases stayed unmatched. The CDR3 consists of 17 residues.

This clone was seen only once. The DNA for the CDR3 is TGTGCCAGCAGCCCGGGACGGCCCCATTTCTATGGCTACACCTTC. Residues: CASSPGRPHFYGYTF. The J gene is TRBJ1-2, the V gene TRBV3-1 (or the pseudogene TRBV3-2); D might be TRBD1 (5 bases). V was pared by 4 bases and J by 4 bases, with 16 bases between. Germline CDR1 and CDR2: LGHDT and YNNKEL (reference sequence). The CDR3 length is 15 residues.

This chain connects TRBV19 to TRBJ1-5; TRBD1 matches at 9 bases. The J segment lost 5 bases and the V segment lost 5 bases, leaving 7 bases of the junction unmatched. Germline CDR1 LNHDA, CDR2 SQIVND (reference sequence). The CDR3 spans 15 residues. The CDR3 region is CASSLTGGGYQPQHF. As DNA, the CDR3 is TGTGCCAGTAGTCTAACAGGGGGCGGGTATCAGCCCCAGCATTTT.

This chain joins TRBV4-1 and TRBJ2-2; D not resolved. This CDR3 is built from 15 residues. Germline lookup yields CDR1 MGHRA and CDR2 YSYEKL. The V gene lost 4 bases and the J gene lost 6 bases, with 15 bases spanning the gap. The DNA of the CDR3 is TGCGCCAGCAGCCTTATGATGAGAGGTTCCGGGGAGCTGTTTTTT. Protein sequence: CASSLMMRGSGELFF.

V usage is TRBV10-3 and J usage is TRBJ2-1, with 9 bases aligning to TRBD2. V trimming: 7 bases; J trimming: 6 bases; junction bases outside the gene matches: 4. The length of the CDR3 is 13 residues. Looked up from germline, CDR1 is ENHRY and CDR2 is SYGVKD. The CDR3 loop is CAITAGGGNEQFF. CDR3 nucleotides: TGTGCCATCACCGCGGGGGGGGGCAATGAGCAGTTCTTC.

The chain links TRBV6-1 to TRBJ1-5; D not resolved. The length of the CDR3 is 16 residues. V lost 2 bases and J lost 1, with 12 bases in between. The germline CDR1 and CDR2 sequences are MNHNS and SASEGT. CDR3 residues: CASSETVGASNQPQHF. CDR3 bases: TGTGCCAGCAGTGAAACAGTAGGCGCGAGCAATCAGCCCCAGCATTTT.

The CDR3 sequence is CASSSTGGNEQYF. The CDR3 DNA reads TGTGCCAGCAGCTCGACAGGGGGAAACGAGCAGTACTTC. The chain combines TRBV7-8 with TRBJ2-7; 9 positions match TRBD1. With V trimmed by 4 bases and J by 5 bases, 3 bases remained unmatched. Germline V gene lookup returns CDR1 SGHVS and CDR2 FQNEAQ. The CDR3 spans 13 residues.

The chain couples TRBV5-6 to TRBJ2-1; 11 bases align to TRBD1. The junction had 3 bases not matched to a gene; V was cut back by 0 bases and J by 4 bases. The CDR3 runs 16 residues. Germline lookup yields CDR1 SGHDT and CDR2 YYEEEE. CDR3 sequence: CASSLGTGGLYNEQFF. The CDR3 coding sequence is TGTGCCAGCAGCTTGGGGACAGGGGGCTTGTACAATGAGCAGTTCTTC.

This sequence joins TRBV5-1 and TRBJ2-1; D gene ambiguous. The CDR3 covers 14 residues. Germline lookup yields CDR1 SGHRS and CDR2 YFSETQ. The germline V and J ends were trimmed by 0 bases and 6 bases, with 10 bases remaining between them. CDR3 in DNA: TGCGCCAGCAGCTTGGCCCCAGGACGCAATGAGCAGTTCTTC. It specifies CASSLAPGRNEQFF.

The rearrangement uses TRBV4-1 and TRBJ1-3, with a tentative D call TRBD1 (6 bases). In germline, CDR1 is MGHRA, CDR2 YSYEKL. V was shortened by 1 base and J by 12 bases, with 10 bases between the two germline ends. The CDR3 totals 12 residues. CDR3 sequence reads: CASSQAGGGIYF. In nucleotides, the CDR3 is TGCGCCAGCAGCCAAGCCGGGGGCGGCATATATTTT.

The V gene is TRBV5-4, the J gene TRBJ1-1; D is unresolved. This CDR3 comprises 14 residues. CDR1 is SGHNT and CDR2 is YYREEE in the germline V gene (reference sequence). V was clipped by 4 bases and J by 3 bases, with 13 bases between them. The CDR3 loop reads CASSHLGGDTEAFF. In DNA, the CDR3 is TGTGCCAGCAGCCACCTGGGAGGTGACACTGAAGCTTTCTTT.

This clone came up once. The J gene is TRBJ2-6, the V gene TRBV12-5; no reliable D call. CDR3 length equals 13 residues. Looked up from germline, CDR1 is LGHNT and CDR2 is FRNRAP. Trimming took 7 bases from V and 1 from J, leaving 5 bases between them. The DNA of the CDR3 is TGTGCTAGTGCCGAGTCTGGGGCCAACGTCCTGACTTTC. Protein sequence: CASAESGANVLTF.

V usage is TRBV7-8 and J usage is TRBJ2-2; D is uncertain. Germline V gene sequence: CDR1 SGHVS, CDR2 FQNEAQ. The ends were cut back, 2 bases at V and 6 bases at J, with 4 bases in the middle. CDR3 length: 12 residues. The CDR3 reads CASSLIPGELFF. As DNA, the CDR3 is TGTGCCAGCAGCTTAATCCCCGGGGAGCTGTTTTTT.

CDR3 loop: CARALATRDEQFF. CDR3 DNA: TGTGCCAGGGCACTAGCGACACGGGATGAGCAGTTCTTC. V usage is TRBV12-3 or TRBV12-4 and J usage is TRBJ2-1; 7 bases map to TRBD2. Trimming at V came to 9 bases and at J to 8 bases, leaving 10 bases not matched to a gene. CDR3 length: 13 amino acids.

The chain has TRBV11-2 and TRBJ2-3; D unresolved. Germline V CDR1 and CDR2: SGHAT, FQNNGV. The germline V and J ends were trimmed by 5 bases and 1 base, with 13 bases remaining between them. The CDR3 is 15 amino acids. The CDR3 bases are TGTGCCAGCAGCCGAACTATGGTAGGCACAGATACGCAGTATTTT. Translated: CASSRTMVGTDTQYF.

The V call is TRBV4-1, the J call TRBJ1-2; a weak D match, TRBD1 (6 bases). V lost 4 bases, J lost 1 base, and 13 bases lay in between. The CDR3 is 15 residues long. The V gene's germline CDR1 is MGHRA and CDR2 YSYEKL. The CDR3 nucleotides read TGCGCCAGCAGCCCAGGGACACGAGTTAACTATGGCTACACCTTC. Translated: CASSPGTRVNYGYTF.